The 27 T cell receptor beta chains listed next were all sequenced from one sample in a study of cytotoxic CD8 clonotypes in ibrutinib-treated CLL. The data were produced by immunoSEQ multiplex PCR, yet TCRdb's version contains in-frame clones alone and is incomplete. The table lists 35,000 to 40,000 clones, 71% of them singletons. The sequenced sample was PBMCs, obtained at disease progression, from a patient treated with ibrutinib. The receptor source for this set is a human donor with chronic lymphocytic leukemia.

The chain recombines TRBV6-5 with TRBJ2-3; 8 bases are shared with TRBD2. The germline V gene has CDR1 MNHEY and CDR2 SVGAGI. V lost 8 bases and J lost 0; bases outside the gene matches: 1. The CDR3 loop spans 13 amino acids. Written as DNA, the CDR3 is TGTGCCAGCCAGCGGGGGAGCACAGATACGCAGTATTTT. Translating gives CASQRGSTDTQYF.

The rearrangement links TRBV6-1 to TRBJ1-2, with 9 bases aligning to TRBD1. Germline assignment: CDR1 MNHNS and CDR2 SASEGT. The CDR3 extends over 15 amino acids. After removal of 6 bases from V and 7 bases from J, the junction contained 12 bases not matched to a gene. CDR3 amino acids: CASSSGGQGRGGYTF. The CDR3 DNA reads as TGTGCCAGCAGCTCAGGGGGACAGGGTCGGGGTGGCTACACCTTC.

J is TRBJ2-7 and V is TRBV11-2; the D gene is possibly TRBD2 (5 bases). V gave up 0 bases and J gave up 6 bases, with 6 bases separating them. The CDR3 contains 12 residues. Germline V gene sequence: CDR1 SGHAT, CDR2 FQNNGV. In DNA, the CDR3 is TGTGCCAGCAGCTTAGATGGGAGCGAGCAGTACTTC. This codes for CASSLDGSEQYF. Based on the CDR3 plus reference TRBV11-2 and TRBJ2-7, the full variable domain is EAGVAQSPRYKIIEKRQSVAFWCNPISGHATLYWYQQILGQGPKLLIQFQNNGVVDDSQLPKDRFSAERLKGVDSTLKIQPAKLEDSAVYLCASSLDGSEQYFGPGTRLTVT.

CDR3 sequence (DNA): TGTGCCAGTACCACTAGCGGGGGGGCCTTCTCTGGGGCCAACGTCCTGACTTTC. Translated, it gives CASTTSGGAFSGANVLTF. The rearrangement joins TRBV19 to TRBJ2-6; TRBD2 agrees at 13 bases. The germline V gene encodes CDR1 LNHDA and CDR2 SQIVND (reference sequence). The CDR3 is made up of 18 amino acids. Trimming took 7 bases from V and 0 from J; bases not matched to a gene: 6.

The rearrangement joins TRBV10-3 to TRBJ2-5, with D tentatively TRBD2 (6 bases). This CDR3 contains 14 residues. Germline assignment: CDR1 ENHRY and CDR2 SYGVKD. Trimming shortened V by 7 bases and J by 3 bases, and 15 bases separated the two germline ends. The CDR3 is CAINLGLQEETQYF. CDR3 sequence (DNA): TGTGCCATCAACCTGGGACTCCAGGAAGAGACCCAGTACTTC.

The rearrangement joins TRBV5-1 to TRBJ2-3; D may match TRBD1 or TRBD2 (5 bases each). With 4 bases removed from V and 6 bases from J, the gap between germline ends came to 18 bases. Germline V gives CDR1 SGHRS, CDR2 YFSETQ. This CDR3 comprises 15 residues. The DNA of the CDR3 is TGCGCCAGCAGCACCGGACACGGGGTATCGGATACGCAGTATTTT. Translated, it gives CASSTGHGVSDTQYF.

This clone showed up just a few times. The V and J genes are TRBV7-2 and TRBJ2-7; 9 bases map to TRBD2. With 4 bases clipped from V and 2 bases from J, the junction kept 3 bases outside the gene matches. CDR1 is SGHTA and CDR2 is FQGNSA in the germline V gene. The CDR3 is made up of 14 amino acids. The CDR3 region has the DNA TGTGCCAGCAGCTCGCGGGAGGGGGCCTACGAGCAGTACTTC. Its protein is CASSSREGAYEQYF.

This clone has a handful of counts. The V and J genes are TRBV2 and TRBJ1-5; possible D gene TRBD1, 5 bases. V was shortened by 3 bases and J by 7 bases, with 10 bases between the two germline ends. Germline assignment: CDR1 SNHLY and CDR2 FYNNEI. The CDR3 runs 13 residues. The CDR3, as DNA: TGTGCCAGCAGTGATTCAGGGACCCAGCCCCAGCATTTT. It encodes CASSDSGTQPQHF.

The chain couples TRBV19 to TRBJ2-1, with 12 positions matching TRBD2. Germline V gene lookup returns CDR1 LNHDA and CDR2 SQIVND (reference sequence). J was trimmed by 6 bases and V by 2 bases; bases with no gene match: 8. This CDR3 contains 17 residues. The CDR3 loop is CASSIKASGGDGNEQFF. CDR3 coding DNA: TGTGCCAGTAGTATAAAGGCTAGCGGGGGGGATGGCAATGAGCAGTTCTTC.

The chain couples TRBV11-2 to TRBJ2-7, with D possibly TRBD2 on 7 matching bases. Deletions cut 3 bases from V and 4 bases from J, with 10 bases between. The CDR3 covers 13 residues. Germline V lookup: CDR1 SGHAT, CDR2 FQNNGV. DNA for the CDR3: TGTGCCAGCAGCTTGGAGGGGGGGTACGAGCAGTACTTC. This codes for CASSLEGGYEQYF. Looking up the rest from reference TRBV11-2 and TRBJ2-7 gives the full variable domain: EAGVAQSPRYKIIEKRQSVAFWCNPISGHATLYWYQQILGQGPKLLIQFQNNGVVDDSQLPKDRFSAERLKGVDSTLKIQPAKLEDSAVYLCASSLEGGYEQYFGPGTRLTVT.

This clone has a single count. The chain employs TRBV19 and TRBJ1-5, with D tentatively TRBD1 (5 bases). Trimming cost V 4 bases and J 7 bases, with 8 bases left between them. The CDR3 runs 12 residues. Germline V gives CDR1 LNHDA, CDR2 SQIVND (reference sequence). CDR3 nucleotide sequence: TGTGCCAGTAGTAGCGGGGGGCAGCCCCAGCATTTT. Protein sequence: CASSSGGQPQHF.

This clone turned up a few times. The rearrangement joins TRBV6-5 to TRBJ2-3, with no clear D. Per germline, CDR1 MNHEY and CDR2 SVGAGI. The CDR3 is 15 residues long. V was trimmed by 2 bases and J by 0 bases, leaving 9 bases between them. Here the CDR3 DNA reads TGTGCCAGCAGTTACAAGCGCCGGAGCACAGATACGCAGTATTTT. This sequence encodes CASSYKRRSTDTQYF.

This clone was detected a few times. The V call is TRBV6-5, the J call TRBJ1-1; D is undetermined. CDR1 is MNHEY and CDR2 is SVGAGI in the germline V gene. The CDR3 is made up of 13 amino acids. V gave up 0 bases and J gave up 4 bases, with 6 bases separating them. The CDR3 nucleotides are TGTGCCAGCAGTTACTCGGTGGGCACTGAAGCTTTCTTT. Its protein product is CASSYSVGTEAFF.

This clone was detected a few times. J is TRBJ2-2 and V is TRBV29-1; D may be TRBD1 (5 bases). CDR3 length: 18 amino acids. V lost 7 bases, J lost 2 bases, and 26 bases lay in between. Germline CDR1 and CDR2: SQVTM and ANQGSEA. In DNA form, the CDR3 reads TGCAGCGCCCGGACATCCTGGGTCCGTGGTGCAAACACCGGGGAGCTGTTTTTT. This encodes CSARTSWVRGANTGELFF.

The V call is TRBV29-1, the J call TRBJ2-3; the D gene is possibly TRBD1 (5 bases). CDR1 is SQVTM, CDR2 ANQGSEA, per germline. CDR3 length: 12 amino acids. Trimming took 7 bases from V and 2 from J, leaving 10 bases between them. This chain's CDR3 is CSADRDTDTQYF. The CDR3 coding sequence is TGCAGCGCTGACAGAGACACAGATACGCAGTATTTT.

This clone came up a few times. The V gene is TRBV7-9, the J gene TRBJ1-3; unclear D gene. This CDR3 comprises 18 residues. Germline V lookup: CDR1 SEHNR, CDR2 FQNEAQ (reference sequence). V gave up 1 base and J gave up 4 bases, with 20 bases separating them. This CDR3 reads CASSLGPAWQPPGNTIYF. The CDR3 bases are TGTGCCAGCAGCTTAGGGCCGGCTTGGCAGCCCCCCGGAAACACCATATATTTT.

CDR3 sequence (DNA): TGTGCCAGCAGCCAAGAAAGGGAGGGGACTTCGATTCAGTACTTC. This encodes CASSQEREGTSIQYF. V gene TRBV4-2 combines with J gene TRBJ2-4, with 7 bases matching TRBD2. Germline V gene data show CDR1 as LGHNA and CDR2 as YNFKEQ. V trimming: 0 bases; J trimming: 10 bases; junction bases outside the gene matches: 9. The CDR3 contains 15 residues.

This clone was counted a single time. The genes are TRBV4-1 and TRBJ2-3; 10 bases line up with TRBD2. The V gene's germline CDR1 is MGHRA and CDR2 YSYEKL. V lost 6 bases to trimming and J lost 2 bases; unmatched junction nucleotides: 8. The CDR3 contains 16 residues. The CDR3 bases are TGCGCCAGCAGGCGAACTAGCGGGGCCCACACAGATACGCAGTATTTT. The encoded protein is CASRRTSGAHTDTQYF.

The chain is built from TRBV5-1 and TRBJ1-4; D unresolved. Per germline, CDR1 SGHRS and CDR2 YFSETQ. The V end lost 0 bases, the J end lost 3 bases, and 6 bases lay between the germline ends. The CDR3 has 14 amino acids. The DNA of the CDR3 is TGCGCCAGCAGCTTGGTCCCAGCTAATGAAAAACTGTTTTTT. Amino acids: CASSLVPANEKLFF.

V is TRBV25-1 and J is TRBJ1-2; tentative D call: TRBD1 (5 bases). The CDR3 covers 13 residues. The ends were cut back, 7 bases at V and 4 bases at J, with 13 bases in the middle. CDR1 is MGHDK, CDR2 SYGVNS, per germline. CDR3 in amino acids: CASIGQGGYGYTF. The CDR3 nucleotides are TGTGCCAGCATTGGCCAGGGTGGCTATGGCTACACCTTC.

This chain connects TRBV5-1 to TRBJ2-1, with 9 bases that match TRBD2. CDR3 length equals 17 residues. In germline, CDR1 is SGHRS, CDR2 YFSETQ. With V trimmed by 5 bases and J by 6 bases, 15 bases remained unmatched. The CDR3 DNA reads TGCGCCAGCAGACGAAGACCGATAGCGGGGGTCGGCAATGAGCAGTTCTTC. This sequence encodes CASRRRPIAGVGNEQFF.

This clone was recorded only once. The chain recombines TRBV4-1 with TRBJ2-1; 9 bases are a match to TRBD2. CDR1 and CDR2 (germline): MGHRA, YSYEKL. V was clipped by 0 bases and J by 8 bases; unmatched bases: 14. The CDR3 runs 18 residues. The CDR3 coding sequence is TGCGCCAGCAGCCAAGACCCCCCAAGGCGGGGGGGCATTGATGAGCAGTTCTTC. It is translated as CASSQDPPRRGGIDEQFF.

The count of this clone is one. The chain links TRBV4-1 to TRBJ1-2; 9 bases agree with TRBD1. CDR3 size: 15 residues. The germline V gene encodes CDR1 MGHRA and CDR2 YSYEKL. V lost 0 bases, J lost 7 bases, and 6 bases stayed unmatched. The CDR3 reads CASSQDYKDRGGYTF. The CDR3 nucleotides are TGCGCCAGCAGCCAAGACTATAAGGACAGGGGTGGCTACACCTTC.

The gene calls are TRBV5-4 and TRBJ1-4; possible D gene TRBD1, 6 bases. The CDR3 consists of 15 residues. The germline V gene has CDR1 SGHNT and CDR2 YYREEE (reference sequence). Trimming shortened V by 3 bases and J by 10 bases, and 19 bases separated the two germline ends. The CDR3 loop is CASSSWGTGRAKLFF. The CDR3 DNA is TGTGCCAGCAGCTCCTGGGGAACAGGGCGAGCAAAACTGTTTTTT.

J is TRBJ1-6 and V is TRBV5-1; tentatively, D is TRBD1 (5 bases). V dropped 4 bases and J dropped 9 bases, with 17 bases sitting between them. Germline V gives CDR1 SGHRS, CDR2 YFSETQ. The CDR3 is 15 residues long. The CDR3 DNA reads TGCGCCAGCAGCAGGTCGGCCAGGGTATCTTCACCCCTCCACTTT. This gives the protein CASSRSARVSSPLHF.

This rearrangement joins TRBV19 to TRBJ2-7; D is uncertain. From germline, CDR1 is LNHDA and CDR2 SQIVND (reference sequence). Trimming removed 1 base from V and 3 bases from J, with 7 bases in between. This CDR3 has 13 residues. CDR3 in DNA: TGTGCCAGTAGTATAGGAACCAGCTACGAGCAGTACTTC. Translation gives CASSIGTSYEQYF.

The chain combines TRBV6-6 with TRBJ1-2; tentatively, D is TRBD1 (5 bases). Germline V gene data show CDR1 as MNHNY and CDR2 as SVGAGI (reference sequence). The CDR3 is 15 residues long. Trimming removed 5 bases at V and 8 bases at J, with 21 bases between. The CDR3 is CASSPPPGGSGGYTF. The CDR3 nucleotides read TGTGCCAGCAGTCCACCCCCGGGGGGGTCCGGGGGCTACACCTTC.